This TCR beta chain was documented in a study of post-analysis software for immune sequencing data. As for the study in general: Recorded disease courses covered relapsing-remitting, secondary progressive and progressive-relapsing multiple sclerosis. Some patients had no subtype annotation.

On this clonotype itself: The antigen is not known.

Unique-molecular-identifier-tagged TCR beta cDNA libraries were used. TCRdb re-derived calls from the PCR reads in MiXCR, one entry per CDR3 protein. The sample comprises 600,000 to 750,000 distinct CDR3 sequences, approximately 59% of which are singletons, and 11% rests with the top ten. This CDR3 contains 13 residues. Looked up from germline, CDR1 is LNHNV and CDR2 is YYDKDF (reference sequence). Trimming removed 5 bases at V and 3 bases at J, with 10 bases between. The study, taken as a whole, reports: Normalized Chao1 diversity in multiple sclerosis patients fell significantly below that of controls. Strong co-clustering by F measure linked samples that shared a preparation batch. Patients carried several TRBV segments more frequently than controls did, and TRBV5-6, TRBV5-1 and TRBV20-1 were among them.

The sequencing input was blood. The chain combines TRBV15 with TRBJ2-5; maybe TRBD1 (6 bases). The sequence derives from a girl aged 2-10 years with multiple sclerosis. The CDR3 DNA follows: TGTGCCACCAGCGGACAGTCTAAAGAGACCCAGTACTTC. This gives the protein CATSGQSKETQYF.